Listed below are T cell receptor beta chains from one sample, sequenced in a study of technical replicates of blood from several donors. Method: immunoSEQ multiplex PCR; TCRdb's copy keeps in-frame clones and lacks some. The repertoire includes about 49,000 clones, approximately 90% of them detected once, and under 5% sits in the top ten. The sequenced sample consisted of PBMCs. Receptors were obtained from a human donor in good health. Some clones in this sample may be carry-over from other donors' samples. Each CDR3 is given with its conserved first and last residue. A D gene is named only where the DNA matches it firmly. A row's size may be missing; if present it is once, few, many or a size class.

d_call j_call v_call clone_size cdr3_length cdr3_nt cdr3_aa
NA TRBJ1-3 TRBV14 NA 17 TGTGCCAGCAGCCCAGTTGCGGGGGTCGACTCTGGAAACACCATATATTTT CASSPVAGVDSGNTIYF
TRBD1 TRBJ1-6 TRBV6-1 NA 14 TGTGCCAGCAGTGGACAGGGGGATAATTCACCCCTCCACTTT CASSGQGDNSPLHF
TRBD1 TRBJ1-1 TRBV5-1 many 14 TGCGCCAGCAGCTTGGCAGGGGGCTATACTGAAGCTTTCTTT CASSLAGGYTEAFF
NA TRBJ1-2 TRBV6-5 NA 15 TGTGCCAGCAGTTATAGTCTTCGGGGGGACTATGGCTACACCTTC CASSYSLRGDYGYTF
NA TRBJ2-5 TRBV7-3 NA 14 TGTGCCAGCAGCTTAGGGGGGTGGGAAGAGACCCAGTACTTC CASSLGGWEETQYF
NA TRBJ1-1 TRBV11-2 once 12 TGTGCCAGCAGCTTTGTCCAAGCCGAAGCTTTCTTT CASSFVQAEAFF
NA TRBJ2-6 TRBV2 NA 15 TGTGCCAGCAGTGCTACCATTTCTGGGGCCAACGTCCTGACTTTC CASSATISGANVLTF
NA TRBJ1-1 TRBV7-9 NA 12 TGTGCCAGCAGCTTAAACACGCCTGAAGCTTTCTTT CASSLNTPEAFF
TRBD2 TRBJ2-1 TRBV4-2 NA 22 TGTGCCAGCAGCCAAGAGACCCAACCGGGACTAGTGGGGCCAAGCTCCTACAATGAGCAGTTCTTC CASSQETQPGLVGPSSYNEQFF
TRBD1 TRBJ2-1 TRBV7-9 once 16 TGTGCCAGCAGCTTTCAGGGGGATTCTCCAAATGAGCAGCAGTTCTTC CASSFQGDSPNEQQFF
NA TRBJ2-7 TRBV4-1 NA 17 TGCGCCAGCAGCCCGATACCGGTCGTTACCTCGCGCTACGAGCAGTACTTC CASSPIPVVTSRYEQYF
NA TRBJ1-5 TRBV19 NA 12 TGTGCCAGTAGTATTCTCAATCAGCCCCAGCATTTT CASSILNQPQHF
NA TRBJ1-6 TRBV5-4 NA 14 TGTGCCAGCAGGTCAGGGAAAATTAATTCACCCCTCCACTTT CASRSGKINSPLHF
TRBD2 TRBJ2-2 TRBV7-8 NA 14 TGTGCCAGCAGCTCAGCGGGAGTTGTCGGGGAGCTGTTTTTT CASSSAGVVGELFF
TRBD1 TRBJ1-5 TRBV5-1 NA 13 TGCGCCAGCAGCCGACAGGGGGATCAGCCCCAGCATTTT CASSRQGDQPQHF
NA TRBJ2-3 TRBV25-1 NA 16 TGTGCCAGCAGTGAATTTCAGGGCCTGGGCCCAGATACGCAGTATTTT CASSEFQGLGPDTQYF
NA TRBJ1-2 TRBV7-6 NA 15 TGTGCCAGCACCAACCGGACATCACTCAGCTATGGCTACACCTTC CASTNRTSLSYGYTF
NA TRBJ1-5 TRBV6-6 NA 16 TGTGCCAGCAGTTACAAGACAGAGTCAAGCAATCAGCCCCAGCATTTT CASSYKTESSNQPQHF
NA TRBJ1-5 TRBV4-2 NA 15 TGTGCCAGCAGCCAAGTTACTACAGGGACTCAGCCCCAGCATTTT CASSQVTTGTQPQHF
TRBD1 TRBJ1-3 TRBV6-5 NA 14 TGTGCCACCTGCACAGGGGCCTCTGGAAACACCATATATTTT CATCTGASGNTIYF
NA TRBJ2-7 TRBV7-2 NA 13 TGTGCCAGCAGCCGCGAGTCATCCTACGAGCAGTACTTC CASSRESSYEQYF
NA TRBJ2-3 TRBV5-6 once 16 TGTGCCAGCAGCTTGGTGGCGATGGTGCGAGAGCGTCCGCAGTATTTT CASSLVAMVRERPQYF
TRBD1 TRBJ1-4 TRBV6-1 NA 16 TGTGCCGGCGGTGGGGACAGGGCCAAATATAATGAAAAACTGTTTTTT CAGGGDRAKYNEKLFF
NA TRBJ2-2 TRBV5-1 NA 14 TGCGCCAGCAGCTTGGGTCGGAACACCGGGGAGCTGTTTTTT CASSLGRNTGELFF
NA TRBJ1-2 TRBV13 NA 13 TGTGCCACCCTAGTGGGGGCTACCTATGGCTACACCTTC CATLVGATYGYTF
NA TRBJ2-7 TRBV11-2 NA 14 TGTGCCAGCAGTGAGCGGGCGGCTCCCTACGAGCAGTACTTC CASSERAAPYEQYF
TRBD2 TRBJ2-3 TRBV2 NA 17 TGTGCCAGCAGAAGACTAGCGGGGGGGCCCGCCGCAGATACGCAGTATTTT CASRRLAGGPAADTQYF
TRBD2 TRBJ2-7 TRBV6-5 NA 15 TGTGCCAGCAGCCGATCCGGGACTAGCTCCTACGAGCAGTACTTC CASSRSGTSSYEQYF
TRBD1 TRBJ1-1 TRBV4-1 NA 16 TGCGCCAGCAGCCAATTCGACAGGGCCGGCGGCACTGAAGCTTTCTTT CASSQFDRAGGTEAFF
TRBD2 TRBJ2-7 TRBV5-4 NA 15 TGTGCCAGCAGCTTGAGCAGCGGGAGGGCCTGGGAGCAGTACTTC CASSLSSGRAWEQYF
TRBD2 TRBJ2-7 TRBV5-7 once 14 TGTGCCAGCAGCTTGTTTGGGACTAAGAACGAGCAGTACTTC CASSLFGTKNEQYF
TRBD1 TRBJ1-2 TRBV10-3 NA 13 TGTGCCAATGGACAGGGGAGGGACTATGGCTACACCTTC CANGQGRDYGYTF